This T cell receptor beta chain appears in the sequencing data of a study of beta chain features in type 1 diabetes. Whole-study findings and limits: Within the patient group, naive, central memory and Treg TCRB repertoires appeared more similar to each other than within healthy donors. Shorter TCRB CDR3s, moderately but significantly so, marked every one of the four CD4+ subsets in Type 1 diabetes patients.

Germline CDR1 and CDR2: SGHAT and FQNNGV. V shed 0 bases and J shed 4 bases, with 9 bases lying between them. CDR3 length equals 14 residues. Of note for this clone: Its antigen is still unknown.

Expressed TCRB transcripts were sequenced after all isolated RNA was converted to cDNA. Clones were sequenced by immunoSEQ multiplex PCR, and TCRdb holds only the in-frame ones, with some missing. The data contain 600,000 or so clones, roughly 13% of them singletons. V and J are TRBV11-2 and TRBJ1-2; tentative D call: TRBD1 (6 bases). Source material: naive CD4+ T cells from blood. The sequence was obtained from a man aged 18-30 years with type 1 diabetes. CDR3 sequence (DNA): TGTGCCAGCAGCTTAGATACAGGGTTCTATGGCTACACCTTC. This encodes CASSLDTGFYGYTF.